Included here is one T cell receptor beta chain sequence, with context. Its antigen remains unidentified. Quantitative 5'-RACE with molecular barcodes was used to make the TCR beta libraries. TCRdb called the 5' RACE reads again in MiXCR, with one record for every CDR3 protein. The data contain over 450,000 distinct CDR3 sequences, about 13% of them singletons. The data are from a study of CD8 T cells in ankylosing spondylitis. Findings and limits, study-wide: Significant enrichment of disease-linked clones was reportedly seen in matched ankylosing spondylitis synovial fluid. Relatively scarce in peripheral blood, disease-linked clones were CD8+. Blood of patients with ankylosing spondylitis appeared to be characterized by a TCR beta motif of eight highly homologous variants. A subset of motif variants has previously been described in the synovial fluid and blood of reactive arthritis.

Germline V lookup: CDR1 SSHAT, CDR2 FNYEAQ (reference sequence). V trimming: 3 bases; J trimming: 2 bases; junction bases outside the gene matches: 9. The CDR3 runs to 17 residues. This sequence joins TRBV7-7 and TRBJ1-2; 10 positions match TRBD1. Sequencing input: blood, either unsorted or a sorted T cell fraction (not recorded which). The sequence came from a male donor with ankylosing spondylitis. CDR3 loop: CASSFNPGTGENYGYTF. DNA for the CDR3: TGTGCCAGCAGCTTTAACCCCGGGACAGGGGAGAACTATGGCTACACCTTC.